This TCR beta chain appears in the sequencing data of a study of blood T cell repertoires in COVID-19. Study-level information: Sites across the United States, Italy and Spain contributed samples from acute and convalescent COVID-19. Sources were T cells, B-cell-depleted T cells, or PBMCs; the material itself was cDNA or gDNA.

Germline lookup yields CDR1 GTSNPN and CDR2 SVGIG (reference sequence). Trimming took off 2 bases at V and 8 bases at J, with 21 bases between the two ends. The CDR3 totals 15 residues. In the authors' methods: Amplified reference gene primers provided the basis for estimating nucleated cell counts. TCRdb's table, derived via immunoSEQ multiplex PCR, lists solely in-frame clones and lacks some. For V, J and clone size, that table is used; D and trimming come from the DNA. The table lists 130,000 or so clones, about 86% of them singletons. This clone was picked up a small number of times. The chain is built from TRBV30 and TRBJ1-2; D gene ambiguous. The sample taken for sequencing was peripheral blood. The TCR comes from a woman aged 55-70 years with acute or convalescent COVID-19. The CDR3 sequence is CAWSLRARVFYGYTF. The CDR3 region has the DNA TGTGCCTGGAGTCTCCGTGCCCGGGTATTTTACGGCTACACCTTC.